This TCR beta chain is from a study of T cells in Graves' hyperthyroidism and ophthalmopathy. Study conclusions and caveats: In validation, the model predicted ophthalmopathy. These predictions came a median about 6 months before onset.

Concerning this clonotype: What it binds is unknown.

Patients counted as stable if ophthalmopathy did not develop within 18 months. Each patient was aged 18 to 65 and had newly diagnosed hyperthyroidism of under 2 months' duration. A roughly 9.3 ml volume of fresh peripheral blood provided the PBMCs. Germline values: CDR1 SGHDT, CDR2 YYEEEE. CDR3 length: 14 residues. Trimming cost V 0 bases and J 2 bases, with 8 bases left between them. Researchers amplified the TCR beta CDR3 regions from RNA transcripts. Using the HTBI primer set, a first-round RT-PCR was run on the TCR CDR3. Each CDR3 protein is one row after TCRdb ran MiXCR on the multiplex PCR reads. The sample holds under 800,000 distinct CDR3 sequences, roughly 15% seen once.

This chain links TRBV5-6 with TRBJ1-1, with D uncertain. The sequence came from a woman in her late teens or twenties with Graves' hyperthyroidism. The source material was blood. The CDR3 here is CASSLVYLNTEAFF. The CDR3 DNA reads TGTGCCAGCAGCTTGGTCTATCTAAACACTGAAGCTTTCTTT.